The 13 T cell receptor beta chains presented below share a single source sample, sequenced in a study of T cell responses to AZD1222 COVID-19 vaccine. Produced via immunoSEQ multiplex PCR; TCRdb's table is partial and in-frame only. The repertoire has about 84,000 clones, about 83% of them found once; the top ten carry around a tenth. This specimen was peripheral blood, taken 28 days after the second AZD1222 dose. The receptors stem from an adult who received the AZD1222 COVID-19 vaccine.

The chain links TRBV9 to TRBJ2-7; no clear D gene. The V gene lost 1 base and the J gene lost 0 bases, with 8 bases spanning the gap. CDR3 length equals 14 residues. CDR1 and CDR2 from the germline V gene are SGDLS and YYNGEE. For the CDR3, the DNA is TGTGCCAGCAGCGTATCCGGTAACTCCTACGAGCAGTACTTC. It is translated as CASSVSGNSYEQYF.

The gene calls are TRBV4-3 and TRBJ2-1, with D tentatively TRBD1 (6 bases). CDR1 and CDR2 (germline): LGHNA, YSLEER. The CDR3 spans 15 residues. The V end was cut by 0 bases, the J end by 3 bases, with 9 bases between. CDR3 bases: TGCGCCAGCAGCCAAGAACAGGGCTACTACAATGAGCAGTTCTTC. It yields the protein CASSQEQGYYNEQFF.

Only a few counts were recorded for this clone. J is TRBJ2-1 and V is TRBV7-9; 9 bases align to TRBD1. This CDR3 is built from 17 residues. Trimming took 6 bases from V and 5 from J; bases not matched to a gene: 14. Germline CDR1 and CDR2: SEHNR and FQNEAQ (reference sequence). The CDR3 DNA follows: TGTGCCAGCAGTCCTCGATTTATGAGACAGGGGGACAATGAGCAGTTCTTC. Translated, it gives CASSPRFMRQGDNEQFF. Together with reference TRBV7-9 and TRBJ2-1, the CDR3 gives the full variable domain: DTGVSQNPRHKITKRGQNVTFRCDPISEHNRLYWYRQTLGQGPEFLTYFQNEAQLEKSRLLSDRFSAERPKGSFSTLEIQRTEQGDSAMYLCASSPRFMRQGDNEQFFGPGTRLTVL.

The rearrangement joins TRBV30 to TRBJ1-4; D ambiguous. Trimming took 1 base from V and 8 from J, leaving 5 bases between them. Germline V CDR1 and CDR2: GTSNPN, SVGIG (reference sequence). The CDR3 loop spans 11 amino acids. The CDR3, as DNA: TGTGCCTGGAGTGGAGGGGAAAAACTGTTTTTT. Translation: CAWSGGEKLFF.

The rearrangement uses TRBV28 and TRBJ1-3; unclear D gene. The CDR3 length is 16 residues. Germline lookup yields CDR1 MDHEN and CDR2 SYDVKM. The V end was cut by 3 bases, the J end by 2 bases, with 14 bases between. Written as DNA, the CDR3 is TGTGCCAGCAGTTTCCCACGCAGAAGCCCTGGAAACACCATATATTTT. It specifies CASSFPRRSPGNTIYF. The whole variable domain, remainder taken from reference TRBV28 and TRBJ1-3, is DVKVTQSSRYLVKRTGEKVFLECVQDMDHENMFWYRQDPGLGLRLIYFSYDVKMKEKGDIPEGYSVSREKKERFSLILESASTNQTSMYLCASSFPRRSPGNTIYFGEGSWLTVV.

V is TRBV7-2 and J is TRBJ1-5, with TRBD1 matching over 8 bases. V trimming: 4 bases; J trimming: 3 bases; junction bases outside the gene matches: 5. The CDR3 contains 15 residues. Germline V gene data show CDR1 as SGHTA and CDR2 as FQGNSA. The CDR3 region is CASSSQGGLNQPQHF. The DNA of the CDR3 is TGTGCCAGCAGCTCACAGGGGGGACTCAATCAGCCCCAGCATTTT.

The chain recombines TRBV9 with TRBJ1-1; 8 bases match TRBD1. Germline CDR1 and CDR2: SGDLS and YYNGEE. V lost 2 bases and J lost 8; bases outside the gene matches: 5. This CDR3 comprises 13 residues. CDR3: CASSVGTGLEAFF. The CDR3 DNA sequence: TGTGCCAGCAGCGTCGGGACAGGACTAGAAGCTTTCTTT.

The gene calls are TRBV4-3 and TRBJ2-2; D is tentatively TRBD1 or TRBD2 (5 bases each). Germline loops: CDR1 LGHNA, CDR2 YSLEER. The CDR3 contains 16 residues. The V and J ends lost 4 bases and 2 bases respectively, with 14 bases between them. The CDR3 spells CASSRFGTRNTGELFF. In nucleotides, the CDR3 is TGCGCCAGCAGCCGCTTCGGGACCAGAAACACCGGGGAGCTGTTTTTT.

This rearrangement joins TRBV6-5 to TRBJ2-2; D uncertain. CDR3 length: 13 residues. Germline V gene sequence: CDR1 MNHEY, CDR2 SVGAGI. The V end lost 5 bases, the J end lost 6 bases, and 10 bases lay between the germline ends. The CDR3 bases are TGTGCCAGCAGTACACCCCGGGCCGGGGAGCTGTTTTTT. Translation: CASSTPRAGELFF.

This chain joins TRBV11-3 and TRBJ2-1, with a weak D call TRBD1 (6 bases). Deletions cut 5 bases from V and 1 base from J, with 18 bases between. The CDR3 is 17 residues long. Germline V gene data show CDR1 as SGHNT and CDR2 as YENEEA. The CDR3 nucleotides are TGTGCCAGCAGCGCGTCGCTTCAGGGGAATTCCTACAATGAGCAGTTCTTC. As protein: CASSASLQGNSYNEQFF. Variable domain in full (rest from reference TRBV11-3 and TRBJ2-1): EAGVVQSPRYKIIEKKQPVAFWCNPISGHNTLYWYLQNLGQGPELLIRYENEEAVDDSQLPKDRFSAERLKGVDSTLKIQPAELGDSAVYLCASSASLQGNSYNEQFFGPGTRLTVL.

The chain recombines TRBV27 with TRBJ2-1, with D maybe TRBD1 (7 bases). Trimming cost V 0 bases and J 9 bases, with 18 bases left between them. Looked up from germline, CDR1 is MNHEY and CDR2 is SMNVEV (reference sequence). The CDR3 loop spans 16 amino acids. CDR3 loop: CASSLSARGVKVEQFF. CDR3 coding DNA: TGTGCCAGCAGTTTATCGGCCAGGGGGGTCAAGGTTGAGCAGTTCTTC.

The rearrangement joins TRBV6-2 or TRBV6-3 to TRBJ2-7; D is uncertain. The CDR3 is made up of 11 amino acids. Between the trimmed V and J ends, which lost 4 bases and 3 bases, there was a span of 4 bases. Germline CDR1 is MNHEY and CDR2 is SVGEGT. The CDR3, as DNA: TGTGCCAGCAGTTCCTACTACGAGCAGTACTTC. Translating gives CASSSYYEQYF.

This chain joins TRBV4-3 and TRBJ1-4, with unresolved D. This CDR3 comprises 14 residues. Germline CDR1 is LGHNA and CDR2 is YSLEER. Trimming pared 2 bases from V and 3 bases from J, leaving 7 bases between. CDR3 loop: CASSQSRANEKLFF. In nucleotides, the CDR3 is TGCGCCAGCAGCCAAAGTCGGGCTAATGAAAAACTGTTTTTT.